The source of this T cell receptor beta chain is a study of blood T cell repertoires in COVID-19. Across the whole study: The study drew acute and convalescent COVID-19 samples from the United States, Italy and Spain. PBMCs, B-cell-depleted T cells, or T cells were the source of the cDNA or gDNA that made up the material.

As handled by the study authors: Reference gene primer amplification yielded estimated nucleated cell counts. Measured with immunoSEQ multiplex PCR; TCRdb has only the in-frame clones, and not every one. V and J calls plus clone size are reproduced from that table; the DNA served to infer D and trimming. The repertoire includes about 190,000 clones, approximately 91% of them detected once, and around 1.5% sits in the top ten. The junction had 4 bases not matched to a gene; V was cut back by 7 bases and J by 2 bases. The CDR3 is made up of 15 amino acids. Germline loops: CDR1 MNHEY, CDR2 SVGAGI. Sequencing used peripheral blood. The V call is TRBV6-5, the J call TRBJ1-3; 11 nucleotides match TRBD1. The receptor comes from a man aged 18 to 35 with active or convalescent COVID-19. For the CDR3, the DNA is TGTGCCAGCAACGAGGACAGGGGGCCTGGAAACACCATATATTTT. Its protein is CASNEDRGPGNTIYF.